This T cell receptor (beta chain) is from a study of cytomegalovirus exposure and HLA in healthy donors. Assay: immunoSEQ multiplex PCR; the TCRdb copy retains only in-frame clones and omits some. The sample lists 220,000 or so clones; approximately 80% were seen once. The sequenced sample consisted of PBMCs. The TCR was taken from a woman aged 25 to 39 in good health and CMV-seropositive.

CDR3 nucleotides: TGCAGCGTTGACGGGGAAAACACTGAAGCTTTCTTT. This gives the protein CSVDGENTEAFF. V and J are TRBV29-1 and TRBJ1-1; no clear D. CDR1 and CDR2 from the germline V gene are SQVTM and ANQGSEA. The CDR3 is made up of 12 amino acids. Trimming cost V 3 bases and J 2 bases, with 7 bases left between them.